This T cell receptor beta chain was sequenced for a study of TIL therapy for anti-PD-1-resistant metastatic lung cancer. For the study at large: By whole-exome sequencing, median non-synonymous tumor mutation burden was roughly 1.6 mutations per megabase.

Germline V gene data show CDR1 as SGHRS and CDR2 as YFSETQ. V was trimmed by 8 bases and J by 2 bases, leaving 10 bases between them. This CDR3 has 12 residues. The immunoSEQ assay was v3. Libraries were sequenced to roughly 2 million read pairs (survey) or roughly 4.5-6 million (deep). Sequencing was performed with immunoSEQ multiplex PCR; in TCRdb, only in-frame clones are kept and a portion is missing. The data hold 40,000 to 55,000 clones, with 79% observed a single time. The time point was: pre-treatment sample, taken before nivolumab and TIL therapy. The chain joins TRBV5-1 to TRBJ2-5; D may be TRBD1 (6 bases). This TCR derives from a woman aged 30-79 years with non-small cell lung cancer. The source material was blood, sampled at baseline. The CDR3 is CASSQGQETQYF. In DNA, the CDR3 is TGCGCCAGTTCACAGGGACAAGAGACCCAGTACTTC.